This TCR beta chain was retrieved from a study of cytomegalovirus exposure and HLA in healthy donors. As to this clone: Its antigen remains unknown.

The study's findings and limits: Sequencing likely caused a cluster of highly shared sequence variants. Differences between HLA loci emerged in a later analysis of TCR association rates, with DRB1 most and HLA-C fewest. Equally common other TCR beta chains were less clonally expanded than HLA-associated ones, a later analysis found.

It was with 60 Vbeta and 13 Jbeta primers that the PCR ran. Measured with immunoSEQ multiplex PCR; TCRdb has only the in-frame clones, and not every one. This table has roughly 100,000 clones, approximately 76% appearing once. Germline V CDR1 and CDR2: SGHVS, FQNEAQ. Trimming left V 6 bases short and J 0 bases short, with 17 bases between. CDR3 size: 16 residues. This rearrangement joins TRBV7-8 to TRBJ1-1; D gene uncertain. The clonotype comes from a middle-aged man in good health and CMV-seropositive. Material for sequencing was PBMCs. The CDR3 loop reads CASSTTGELMNTEAFF. CDR3 in DNA: TGTGCCAGCAGTACCACCGGGGAGCTAATGAACACTGAAGCTTTCTTT.